The 27 T cell receptor beta chains below all came from one sample that was sequenced in a study of blood T cell repertoires in COVID-19. TCRdb's copy holds only in-frame clones and misses some; the assay was immunoSEQ multiplex PCR. The data show some 490,000 clones, about 85% seen once. Material: PBMCs or T cells enriched from blood (not recorded which). These receptors all stem from a woman in her sixties or seventies who had recovered from COVID-19.

J is TRBJ1-2 and V is TRBV24-1; 8 bases are a match to TRBD1. The CDR3 spans 14 residues. Trimming at V came to 5 bases and at J to 5 bases, leaving 6 bases not matched to a gene. Looked up from germline, CDR1 is KGHDR and CDR2 is SFDVKD. The CDR3 DNA reads TGTGCCACCAGTGTCCAGGACAGGGAGTATGGCTACACCTTC. Translation gives CATSVQDREYGYTF.

The CDR3 here is CSVGPGDGYTF. For the CDR3, the DNA is TGCAGCGTTGGGCCGGGGGATGGCTACACCTTC. V usage is TRBV29-1 and J usage is TRBJ1-2; D perhaps matches TRBD1 (5 bases). CDR1 and CDR2 from the germline V gene are SQVTM and ANQGSEA. The V end was cut by 4 bases, the J end by 6 bases, with 9 bases between. The CDR3 extends over 11 amino acids.

The rearrangement links TRBV7-9 to TRBJ2-2, with D uncertain. CDR1 is SEHNR and CDR2 is FQNEAQ in the germline V gene (reference sequence). The ends were cut back, 2 bases at V and 6 bases at J, with 7 bases in the middle. The CDR3 covers 13 residues. CDR3 loop: CASSLLESGELFF. CDR3 coding DNA: TGTGCCAGCAGCTTATTGGAGTCCGGGGAGCTGTTTTTT.

The rearrangement joins TRBV18 to TRBJ2-1; possible D gene TRBD2, 5 bases. The germline V gene has CDR1 KGHSH and CDR2 LQKENI. The V gene lost 2 bases and the J gene lost 6 bases, with 11 bases spanning the gap. This CDR3 is 14 amino acids long. As DNA, the CDR3 is TGTGCCAGCTCACCAGCGACTACTGTCAATGAGCAGTTCTTC. Translation: CASSPATTVNEQFF.

The V call is TRBV12-3 or TRBV12-4, the J call TRBJ1-5; D gene ambiguous. Deletions cut 6 bases from V and 4 bases from J, with 10 bases between. The CDR3 loop spans 13 amino acids. CDR3 DNA sequence: TGTGCCAGCAGCCTCGGGTGGAATCAGCCCCAGCATTTT. Translation: CASSLGWNQPQHF.

This clone was seen only a few times. The chain joins TRBV6-1 to TRBJ2-7; the D is unclear. The V gene lost 3 bases and the J gene lost 1 base, with 13 bases spanning the gap. The CDR3 extends over 15 amino acids. CDR1 is MNHNS, CDR2 SASEGT, per germline. As DNA, the CDR3 is TGTGCCAGCAGTGATTCGGCGGAAAGATCCTACGAGCAGTACGTC. Its protein is CASSDSAERSYEQYV.

This clone appeared a single time. The rearrangement links TRBV2 to TRBJ1-1, with 7 bases matching TRBD1. Trimming at V came to 9 bases and at J to 5 bases, leaving 15 bases not matched to a gene. The CDR3 consists of 15 residues. The germline V gene has CDR1 SNHLY and CDR2 FYNNEI. CDR3 protein: CASQEGRGLETEAFF. CDR3 nucleotides: TGTGCCAGTCAGGAGGGCAGGGGGTTGGAAACTGAAGCTTTCTTT.

The chain combines TRBV5-4 with TRBJ2-3, with D maybe TRBD2 (6 bases). The length of the CDR3 is 17 residues. V was shortened by 3 bases and J by 2 bases, with 19 bases between the two germline ends. The germline CDR1 and CDR2 sequences are SGHNT and YYREEE (reference sequence). In DNA form, the CDR3 reads TGTGCCAGCAGCTCACGCTGGGGTGGGGGGTCCACAGATACGCAGTATTTT. It yields the protein CASSSRWGGGSTDTQYF.

The chain links TRBV19 to TRBJ2-7; TRBD1 aligns across 8 bases. The CDR3 consists of 13 residues. Germline V gene lookup returns CDR1 LNHDA and CDR2 SQIVND (reference sequence). J lost 3 bases, V lost 6 bases, and 4 bases had no gene match. The CDR3 DNA is TGTGCCAGTAGCTCGACAGGGGTCTACGAGCAGTACTTC. This sequence encodes CASSSTGVYEQYF.

This rearrangement joins TRBV6-1 to TRBJ1-5; tentative D call: TRBD1 (5 bases). V lost 1 base, J lost 2 bases, and 12 bases lay in between. Germline V gene data show CDR1 as MNHNS and CDR2 as SASEGT. This CDR3 has 16 residues. The CDR3 protein is CASSEGGGDGNQPQHF. The CDR3 DNA follows: TGTGCCAGCAGTGAAGGTGGAGGGGACGGCAATCAGCCCCAGCATTTT.

CDR3 sequence reads: CASSWTGSSYEQYF. The CDR3, as DNA: TGTGCCAGCAGTTGGACAGGGAGCTCCTACGAGCAGTACTTC. The rearrangement uses TRBV27 and TRBJ2-7, with 8 bases fitting TRBD1. This CDR3 has 14 amino acids. From germline, CDR1 is MNHEY and CDR2 SMNVEV (reference sequence). V dropped 4 bases and J dropped 0; count of bases not matched to a gene: 2.

This sequence joins TRBV9 and TRBJ2-1; 10 bases fit TRBD1. The germline V gene has CDR1 SGDLS and CDR2 YYNGEE. The V gene end was trimmed by 4 bases and the J gene end by 4 bases; junction bases not matched to a gene: 5. The CDR3 sequence is 15 residues long. CDR3 sequence reads: CASSLTGGGYNEQFF. In DNA form, the CDR3 reads TGTGCCAGCAGCTTGACAGGGGGCGGGTACAATGAGCAGTTCTTC.

This clone has only one observation. This CDR3 is CASSTGTGRNQPQHF. CDR3 in DNA: TGTGCCAGCAGTACCGGGACAGGGAGAAATCAGCCCCAGCATTTT. This rearrangement joins TRBV2 to TRBJ1-5; 9 bases align to TRBD1. The CDR3 has 15 residues. Germline assignment: CDR1 SNHLY and CDR2 FYNNEI. The ends lost 5 bases at V and 4 bases at J; junction bases unmatched: 6.

The CDR3 loop is CASSQYSGGGPYF. The CDR3 DNA reads as TGTGCCAGCAGCCAGTATAGCGGGGGGGGCCCCTACTTC. The genes are TRBV3-1 (or the pseudogene TRBV3-2) and TRBJ2-5; 11 positions agree with TRBD2. V trimming: 3 bases; J trimming: 14 bases; junction bases outside the gene matches: 8. The CDR3 spans 13 residues. CDR1 LGHDT and CDR2 YNNKEL come from the germline V gene (reference sequence).

The V call is TRBV18, the J call TRBJ1-5, with 7 bases that match TRBD1. Germline lookup yields CDR1 KGHSH and CDR2 LQKENI. V lost 3 bases to trimming and J lost 5 bases; unmatched junction nucleotides: 10. The CDR3 contains 16 residues. For the CDR3, the DNA is TGTGCCAGCTCACCGTTTTATCAGGGGGGCGATCAGCCCCAGCATTTT. Its translation is CASSPFYQGGDQPQHF.

This chain uses TRBV7-9 with TRBJ1-4, with unresolved D. CDR1 is SEHNR and CDR2 is FQNEAQ in the germline V gene (reference sequence). The CDR3 totals 14 residues. With 0 bases removed from V and 4 bases from J, the gap between germline ends came to 6 bases. The CDR3 DNA is TGTGCCAGCAGCTTAGCCGGGTATAATGAAAAACTGTTTTTT. Amino acid sequence: CASSLAGYNEKLFF.

The chain carries TRBV30 and TRBJ1-1; D remains unclear. Trimming pared 1 base from V and 0 bases from J, leaving 18 bases between. Germline V gene lookup returns CDR1 GTSNPN and CDR2 SVGIG (reference sequence). This CDR3 contains 17 residues. Written as DNA, the CDR3 is TGTGCCTGGAGTGCCCTGAATGAGAAAACGCTGAACACTGAAGCTTTCTTT. As protein: CAWSALNEKTLNTEAFF.

The chain uses TRBV11-2 and TRBJ1-1, with D perhaps matching TRBD1 (6 bases). Germline V gene lookup returns CDR1 SGHAT and CDR2 FQNNGV. The CDR3 totals 14 residues. V lost 5 bases, J lost 3 bases, and 13 bases lay in between. The CDR3 reads CASSVQGSDTEAFF. DNA for the CDR3: TGTGCCAGCAGCGTTCAGGGGAGCGACACTGAAGCTTTCTTT.

This clone has just one count. V is TRBV7-2 and J is TRBJ2-5; TRBD1 might be the D (6 bases). The V end lost 5 bases, the J end lost 2 bases, and 12 bases lay between the germline ends. The CDR3 length is 14 residues. Germline V CDR1 and CDR2: SGHTA, FQGNSA. DNA of the CDR3: TGTGCCAGCAGCGAACAGGGTTATCAAGAGACCCAGTACTTC. Translation: CASSEQGYQETQYF.

The chain couples TRBV5-4 to TRBJ2-7, with 9 positions matching TRBD1. The CDR3 loop spans 15 amino acids. V trimming: 4 bases; J trimming: 6 bases; junction bases outside the gene matches: 11. Germline V lookup: CDR1 SGHNT, CDR2 YYREEE (reference sequence). CDR3 protein: CASSNNRGQEGEQYV. The DNA for the CDR3 is TGTGCCAGCAGCAATAACAGGGGGCAAGAGGGCGAGCAGTACGTC.

The table lists this clone with a count of one. The rearrangement uses TRBV3-1 (or the pseudogene TRBV3-2) and TRBJ1-1, with 8 bases fitting TRBD1. V lost 3 bases and J lost 2; bases outside the gene matches: 8. CDR1 is LGHDT, CDR2 YNNKEL, per germline (reference sequence). The CDR3 is 16 amino acids. CDR3 in DNA: TGTGCCAGCAGCCATCGGCCAGGGGGCTATAACACTGAAGCTTTCTTT. As protein: CASSHRPGGYNTEAFF.

CDR3 amino acids: CASSQAETGGSWYTEAFF. CDR3 nucleotide sequence: TGTGCCAGCAGCCAAGCCGAGACAGGGGGCTCTTGGTACACTGAAGCTTTCTTT. The chain has TRBV4-2 and TRBJ1-1; 10 bases are a match to TRBD1. CDR1 and CDR2 from the germline V gene are LGHNA and YNFKEQ. The CDR3 is 18 amino acids. Germline trimming cut 1 base from V and 3 bases from J; bases unmatched to any gene: 11.

The gene calls are TRBV5-1 and TRBJ2-5; D ambiguous. V was clipped by 5 bases and J by 5 bases, with 10 bases between them. Germline CDR1 reads SGHRS; CDR2 reads YFSETQ. The CDR3 is 12 amino acids. The DNA of the CDR3 is TGCGCCAGCAGTTCCCCGAGTGAGACCCAGTACTTC. It encodes CASSSPSETQYF.

This clone was detected only once. The chain links TRBV30 to TRBJ2-4; tentatively, D is TRBD2 (5 bases). V was pared by 0 bases and J by 0 bases, with 15 bases between. CDR3 size: 17 residues. Germline values: CDR1 GTSNPN, CDR2 SVGIG (reference sequence). The CDR3 DNA reads TGTGCCTGGAGTGTAGAGAAGGACTTTCCAGCCAAAAACATTCAGTACTTC. Amino acid sequence: CAWSVEKDFPAKNIQYF. The full variable domain, in which reference TRBV30 and TRBJ2-4 provide the parts outside the CDR3, is SQTIHQWPATLVQPVGSPLSLECTVEGTSNPNLYWYRQAAGRGLQLLFYSVGIGQISSEVPQNLSASRPQDRQFILSSKKLLLSDSGFYLCAWSVEKDFPAKNIQYFGAGTRLSVL.

The chain uses TRBV5-6 and TRBJ2-2; D possibly corresponds to TRBD2 (6 bases). The CDR3 covers 16 residues. Germline loops: CDR1 SGHDT, CDR2 YYEEEE. Trimming shortened V by 4 bases and J by 1 base, and 14 bases separated the two germline ends. This chain's CDR3 is CASSPLGSGNTGELFF. CDR3 bases: TGTGCCAGCAGCCCCCTGGGTAGCGGGAACACCGGGGAGCTGTTTTTT.

J is TRBJ1-1 and V is TRBV3-1 (or the pseudogene TRBV3-2); TRBD1 matches at 8 bases. This CDR3 has 12 amino acids. Trimming cost V 6 bases and J 9 bases; bases outside gene matches: 6. Germline V gives CDR1 LGHDT, CDR2 YNNKEL (reference sequence). CDR3 residues: CASRSGQGKAFF. The CDR3 DNA follows: TGTGCCAGCAGGTCCGGACAGGGAAAAGCTTTCTTT.

In this sample, this clone turned up a few times. The V gene is TRBV7-2, the J gene TRBJ1-6; TRBD1 agrees at 9 bases. V shed 1 base and J 8 bases; nucleotides not matched to a gene: 6. CDR3 length equals 16 residues. CDR1 is SGHTA and CDR2 is FQGNSA in the germline V gene. As DNA, the CDR3 is TGTGCCAGCAGCTTAGGGGCCGACAGGGGGTATTCACCCCTCCACTTT. It is translated as CASSLGADRGYSPLHF.